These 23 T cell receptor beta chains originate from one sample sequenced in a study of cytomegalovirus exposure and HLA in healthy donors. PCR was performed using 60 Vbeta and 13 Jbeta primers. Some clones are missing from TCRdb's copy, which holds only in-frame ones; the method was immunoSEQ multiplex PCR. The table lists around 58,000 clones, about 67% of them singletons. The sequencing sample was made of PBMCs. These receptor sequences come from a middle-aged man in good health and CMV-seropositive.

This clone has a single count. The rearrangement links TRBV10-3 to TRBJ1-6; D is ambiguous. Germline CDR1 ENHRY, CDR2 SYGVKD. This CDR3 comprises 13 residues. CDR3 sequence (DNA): TGTGGGACTCGAGGTTCCTATAATTCACCCCTCCACTTT. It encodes CGTRGSYNSPLHF.

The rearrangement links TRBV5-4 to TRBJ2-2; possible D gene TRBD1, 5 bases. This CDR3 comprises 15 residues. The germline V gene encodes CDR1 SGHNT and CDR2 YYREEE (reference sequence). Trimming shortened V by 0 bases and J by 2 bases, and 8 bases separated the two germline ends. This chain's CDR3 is CASSLGTTNTGELFF. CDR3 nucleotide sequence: TGTGCCAGCAGCTTGGGGACAACCAACACCGGGGAGCTGTTTTTT.

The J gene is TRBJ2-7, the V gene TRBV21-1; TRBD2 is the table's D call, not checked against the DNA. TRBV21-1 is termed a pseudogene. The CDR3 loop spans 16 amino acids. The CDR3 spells CATPCGVSGRTYEQYF. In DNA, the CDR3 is TGTGCCACCCCCTGTGGGGTTTCCGGGAGAACCTACGAGCAGTACTTC.

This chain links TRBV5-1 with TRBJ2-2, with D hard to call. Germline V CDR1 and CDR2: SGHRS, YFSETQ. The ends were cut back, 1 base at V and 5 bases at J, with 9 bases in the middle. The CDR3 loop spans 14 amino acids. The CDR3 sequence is CASSLFLVTGELFF. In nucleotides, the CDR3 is TGCGCCAGCAGCTTGTTCCTAGTGACCGGGGAGCTGTTTTTT.

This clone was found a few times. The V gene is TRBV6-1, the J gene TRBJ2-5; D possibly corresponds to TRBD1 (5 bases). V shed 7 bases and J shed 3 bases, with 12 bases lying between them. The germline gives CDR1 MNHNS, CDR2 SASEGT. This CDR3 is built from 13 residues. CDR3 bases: TGTGCCAGCACCCAAGGCAGGGAAGAGACCCAGTACTTC. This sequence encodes CASTQGREETQYF.

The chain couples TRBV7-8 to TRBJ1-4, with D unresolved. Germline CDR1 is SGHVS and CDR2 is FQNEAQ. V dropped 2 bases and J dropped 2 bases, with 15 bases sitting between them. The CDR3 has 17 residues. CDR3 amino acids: CASSLSPQEATNEKLFF. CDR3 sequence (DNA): TGTGCCAGCAGCTTAAGTCCCCAGGAGGCGACTAATGAAAAACTGTTTTTT.

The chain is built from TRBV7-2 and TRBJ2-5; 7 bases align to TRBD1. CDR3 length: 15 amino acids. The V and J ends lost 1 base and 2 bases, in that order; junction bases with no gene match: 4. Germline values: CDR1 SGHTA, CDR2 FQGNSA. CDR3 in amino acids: CASSLGDRAQETQYF. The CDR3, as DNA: TGTGCCAGCAGCTTAGGAGACAGGGCTCAAGAGACCCAGTACTTC.

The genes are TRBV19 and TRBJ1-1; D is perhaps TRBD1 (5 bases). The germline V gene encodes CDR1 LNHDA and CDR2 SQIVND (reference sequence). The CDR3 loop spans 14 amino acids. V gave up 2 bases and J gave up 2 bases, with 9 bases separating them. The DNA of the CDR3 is TGTGCCAGTAGTATAACTGGGACTAACACTGAAGCTTTCTTT. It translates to CASSITGTNTEAFF.

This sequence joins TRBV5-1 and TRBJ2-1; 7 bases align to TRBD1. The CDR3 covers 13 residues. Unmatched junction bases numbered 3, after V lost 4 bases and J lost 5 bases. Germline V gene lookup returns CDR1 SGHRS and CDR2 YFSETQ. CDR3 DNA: TGCGCCAGCAGCCCAGGGACAGACAATGAGCAGTTCTTC. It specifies CASSPGTDNEQFF. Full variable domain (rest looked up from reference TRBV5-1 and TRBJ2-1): KAGVTQTPRYLIKTRGQQVTLSCSPISGHRSVSWYQQTPGQGLQFLFEYFSETQRNKGNFPGRFSGRQFSNSRSEMNVSTLELGDSALYLCASSPGTDNEQFFGPGTRLTVL.

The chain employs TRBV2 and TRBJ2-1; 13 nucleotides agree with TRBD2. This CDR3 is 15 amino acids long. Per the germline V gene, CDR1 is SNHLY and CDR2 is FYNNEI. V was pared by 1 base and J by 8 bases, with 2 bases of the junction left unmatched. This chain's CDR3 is CASSEGLAGGYEQFF. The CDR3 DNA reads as TGTGCCAGCAGTGAAGGACTAGCGGGGGGTTATGAGCAGTTCTTC.

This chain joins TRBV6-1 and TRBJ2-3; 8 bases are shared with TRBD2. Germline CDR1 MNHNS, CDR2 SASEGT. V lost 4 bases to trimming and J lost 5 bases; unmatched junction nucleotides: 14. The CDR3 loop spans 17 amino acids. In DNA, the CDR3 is TGTGCCAGCAGTGGGTCCCTAGCGGGTCCAACGGGAGATACGCAGTATTTT. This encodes CASSGSLAGPTGDTQYF.

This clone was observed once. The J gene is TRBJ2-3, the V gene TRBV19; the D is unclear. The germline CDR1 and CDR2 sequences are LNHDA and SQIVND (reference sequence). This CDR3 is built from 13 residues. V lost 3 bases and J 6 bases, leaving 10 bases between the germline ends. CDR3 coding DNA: TGTGCCAGTAGTATCGACCCGCGGGATACGCAGTATTTT. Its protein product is CASSIDPRDTQYF.

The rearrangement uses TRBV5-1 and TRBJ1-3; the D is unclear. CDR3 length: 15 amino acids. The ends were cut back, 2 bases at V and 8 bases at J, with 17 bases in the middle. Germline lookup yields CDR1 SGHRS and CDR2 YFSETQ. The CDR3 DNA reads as TGCGCCAGCAGCTTATCGCCGGCTAAGGGAGACACCATATATTTT. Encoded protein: CASSLSPAKGDTIYF.

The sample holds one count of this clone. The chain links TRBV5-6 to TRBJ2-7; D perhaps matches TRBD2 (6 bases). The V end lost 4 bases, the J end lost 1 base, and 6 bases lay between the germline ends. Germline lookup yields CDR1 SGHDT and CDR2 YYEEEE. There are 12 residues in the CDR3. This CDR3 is CASSRGSYEQYF. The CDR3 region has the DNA TGTGCCAGCAGCCGGGGGTCCTACGAGCAGTACTTC.

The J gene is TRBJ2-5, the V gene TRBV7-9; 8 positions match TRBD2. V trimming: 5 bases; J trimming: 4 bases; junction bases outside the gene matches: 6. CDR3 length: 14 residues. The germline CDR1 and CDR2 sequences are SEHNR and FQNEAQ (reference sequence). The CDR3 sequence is CASSTRGAGETQYF. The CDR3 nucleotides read TGTGCCAGCAGCACGCGGGGGGCGGGAGAGACCCAGTACTTC.

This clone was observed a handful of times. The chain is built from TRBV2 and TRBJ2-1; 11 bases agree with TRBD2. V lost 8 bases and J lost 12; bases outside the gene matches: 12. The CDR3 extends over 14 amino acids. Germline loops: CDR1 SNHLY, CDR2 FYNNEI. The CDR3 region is CASSGTSGLPGQFF. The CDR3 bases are TGTGCCAGCTCCGGGACTAGCGGACTCCCGGGGCAGTTCTTC.

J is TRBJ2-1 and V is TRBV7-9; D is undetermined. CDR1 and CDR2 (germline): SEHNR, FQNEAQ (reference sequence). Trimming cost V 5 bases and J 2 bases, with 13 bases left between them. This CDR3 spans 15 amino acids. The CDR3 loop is CASSPEGGPYNEQFF. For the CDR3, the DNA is TGTGCCAGCAGCCCCGAAGGCGGCCCCTACAATGAGCAGTTCTTC.

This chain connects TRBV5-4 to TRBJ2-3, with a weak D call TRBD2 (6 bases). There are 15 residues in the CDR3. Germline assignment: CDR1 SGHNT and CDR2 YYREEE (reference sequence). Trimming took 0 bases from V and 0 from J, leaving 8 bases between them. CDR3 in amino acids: CASSLAGTSTDTQYF. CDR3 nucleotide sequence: TGTGCCAGCAGCTTGGCGGGGACTAGCACAGATACGCAGTATTTT.

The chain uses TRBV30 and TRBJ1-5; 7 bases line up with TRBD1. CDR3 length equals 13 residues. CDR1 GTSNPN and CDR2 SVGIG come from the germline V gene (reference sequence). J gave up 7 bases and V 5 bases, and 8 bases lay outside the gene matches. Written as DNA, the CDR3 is TGTGCCTGGTCAAGGGGGCGGCGACAGCCCCAGCATTTT. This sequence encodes CAWSRGRRQPQHF.

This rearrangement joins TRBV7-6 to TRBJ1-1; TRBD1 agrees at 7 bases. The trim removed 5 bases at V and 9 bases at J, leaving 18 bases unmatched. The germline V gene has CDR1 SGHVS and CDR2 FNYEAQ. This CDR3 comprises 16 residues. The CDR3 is CASSPRTGRVVGKAFF. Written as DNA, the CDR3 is TGTGCCAGCAGCCCTCGGACAGGCCGCGTGGTCGGCAAAGCTTTCTTT.

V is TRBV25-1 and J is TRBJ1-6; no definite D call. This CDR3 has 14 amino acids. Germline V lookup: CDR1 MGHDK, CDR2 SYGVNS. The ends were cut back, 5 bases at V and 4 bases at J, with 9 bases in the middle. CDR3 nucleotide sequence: TGTGCCAGCAGTTTAGAGGCTTATAATTCACCCCTCCACTTT. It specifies CASSLEAYNSPLHF.

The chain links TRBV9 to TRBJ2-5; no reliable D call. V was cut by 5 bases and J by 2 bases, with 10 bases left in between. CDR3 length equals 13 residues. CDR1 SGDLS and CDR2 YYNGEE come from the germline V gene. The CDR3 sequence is CASSSGRQETQYF. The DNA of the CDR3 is TGTGCCAGCAGTTCCGGTCGGCAAGAGACCCAGTACTTC. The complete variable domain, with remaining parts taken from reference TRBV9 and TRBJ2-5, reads DSGVTQTPKHLITATGQRVTLRCSPRSGDLSVYWYQQSLDQGLQFLIQYYNGEERAKGNILERFSAQQFPDLHSELNLSSLELGDSALYFCASSSGRQETQYFGPGTRLLVL.

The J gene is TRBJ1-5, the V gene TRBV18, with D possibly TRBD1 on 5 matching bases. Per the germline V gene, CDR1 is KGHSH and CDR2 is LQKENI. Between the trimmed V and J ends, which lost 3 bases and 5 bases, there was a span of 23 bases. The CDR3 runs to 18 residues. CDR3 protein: CASSPSPRAGLSDQPQHF. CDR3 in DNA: TGTGCCAGCTCACCCTCACCTAGGGCAGGGCTCTCCGATCAGCCCCAGCATTTT.